The 13 T cell receptor beta chains in this list originate from one sample, sequenced in a study of OX40 agonist ivuxolimab in advanced cancers. The receptor library was made with the immunoSEQ multiplex PCR assay. TCRdb took this table from immuneACCESS and kept in-frame rearrangements with V and J called. Such tables lack part of the clones; where checked against another copy, unresolved V genes explain under half of the gap, and the rest is unexplained. Within this sample are about 61,000 clones, with under 85% of them counted one time only. About 3.2% of the sample rests with the top ten. Sequencing was performed on CD4+ or CD8+ T cells sorted from blood, taken in a trial of the OX40 agonist ivuxolimab. The receptors were sampled from an adult with an advanced solid tumor such as melanoma, head and neck, liver or kidney cancer.

This chain links TRBV7-2 with TRBJ1-3; D call uncertain. V shed 1 base and J shed 0 bases, with 7 bases lying between them. Per the germline V gene, CDR1 is SGHTA and CDR2 is FQGNSA. CDR3 size: 15 residues. The CDR3 here is CASSLGWGSGNTIYF. DNA for the CDR3: TGTGCCAGCAGCTTAGGGTGGGGCTCTGGAAACACCATATATTTT. Filled out from reference TRBV7-2 and TRBJ1-3, the complete variable domain reads GAGVSQSPSNKVTEKGKDVELRCDPISGHTALYWYRQSLGQGLEFLIYFQGNSAPDKSGLPSDRFSAERTGGSVSTLTIQRTQQEDSAVYLCASSLGWGSGNTIYFGEGSWLTVV.

The V call is TRBV5-1, the J call TRBJ2-3, with TRBD2 matching 11 bases. Unmatched junction bases numbered 6, after V lost 4 bases and J lost 2 bases. There are 16 residues in the CDR3. Germline CDR1 is SGHRS and CDR2 is YFSETQ. The CDR3, as DNA: TGCGCCAGCAGCCCCGGGACTAGCGGATTCACAGATACGCAGTATTTT. Its translation: CASSPGTSGFTDTQYF.

This clone was observed once. The J gene is TRBJ2-5, the V gene TRBV19; 9 bases line up with TRBD1. Unmatched junction bases numbered 0, after V lost 6 bases and J lost 1 base. The germline V gene encodes CDR1 LNHDA and CDR2 SQIVND (reference sequence). The CDR3 contains 13 residues. The CDR3 bases are TGTGCCAGTAGGACAGGGGGCCAAGAGACCCAGTACTTC. Protein: CASRTGGQETQYF.

The chain employs TRBV18 and TRBJ1-1; D may be TRBD1 (6 bases). The CDR3 totals 13 residues. Per the germline V gene, CDR1 is KGHSH and CDR2 is LQKENI. Trimming removed 4 bases at V and 5 bases at J, with 11 bases between. The DNA for the CDR3 is TGTGCCAGCTCACTACAGGGTCGTACTGAAGCTTTCTTT. Translated: CASSLQGRTEAFF.

The J gene is TRBJ2-5, the V gene TRBV6-5; unclear D gene. The J call may be faulty, since TRBJ2-7 better matches the DNA end. This CDR3 spans 13 amino acids. Germline V gene lookup returns CDR1 MNHEY and CDR2 SVGAGI. The CDR3 DNA is TGTGCCAGCAGTCAGACTGGGAAGTACGAGCAGTACTTC. Amino acid sequence: CASSQTGKYEQYF.

V and J are TRBV9 and TRBJ2-5; TRBD2 matches 9 bases. The V and J ends lost 4 bases and 5 bases, in that order; junction bases with no gene match: 12. The CDR3 spans 16 residues. The germline gives CDR1 SGDLS, CDR2 YYNGEE. The CDR3 region is CASSSSGGGAWETQYF. CDR3 bases: TGTGCCAGCAGCTCGTCTGGCGGGGGGGCGTGGGAGACCCAGTACTTC.

The chain carries TRBV19 and TRBJ2-7; no firm D call. The CDR3 loop spans 11 amino acids. CDR1 is LNHDA, CDR2 SQIVND, per germline (reference sequence). V dropped 4 bases and J dropped 4 bases, with 5 bases sitting between them. Here the CDR3 DNA reads TGTGCCAGTAGTAGAGGATACGAGCAGTACTTC. Its translation is CASSRGYEQYF. Using reference TRBV19 and TRBJ2-7 for the parts outside the CDR3, the full variable domain is DGGITQSPKYLFRKEGQNVTLSCEQNLNHDAMYWYRQDPGQGLRLIYYSQIVNDFQKGDIAEGYSVSREKKESFPLTVTSAQKNPTAFYLCASSRGYEQYFGPGTRLTVT.

The sample holds one count of this clone. The chain couples TRBV21-1 to TRBJ1-1. TRBV21-1 is termed a pseudogene. This CDR3 contains 14 residues. This CDR3 reads CASKGPGPNTEAFF. CDR3 nucleotide sequence: TGTGCCAGCAAGGGACCAGGGCCAAACACTGAAGCTTTCTTT.

The chain has TRBV19 and TRBJ2-5; the D gene is possibly TRBD1 (6 bases). The V and J ends lost 6 bases and 1 base respectively, with 9 bases between them. The germline CDR1 and CDR2 sequences are LNHDA and SQIVND (reference sequence). The CDR3 is 13 residues long. DNA of the CDR3: TGTGCCAGTAGCTCGACAGGCCAAGAGACCCAGTACTTC. As protein: CASSSTGQETQYF.

Note on this clone: One end of the junction varies from germline; a read error may be responsible. The gene calls are TRBV7-7 and TRBJ2-5; D may match TRBD1 or TRBD2 (5 bases each). Looked up from germline, CDR1 is SSHAT and CDR2 is FNYEAQ (reference sequence). The CDR3 loop spans 13 amino acids. CDR3 nucleotide sequence: TGTGCTAGCAGCCTAGTAGAGGGGGAGACCCAGTACTTC. It specifies CASSLVEGETQYF.

The V call is TRBV5-6, the J call TRBJ1-5, with D perhaps matching TRBD1 (6 bases). Trimming removed 0 bases from V and 5 bases from J, with 15 bases in between. Germline CDR1 and CDR2: SGHDT and YYEEEE. CDR3 length: 16 residues. The CDR3 bases are TGTGCCAGCAGCTTGGGAGCGGGGGCAGGGGATCAGCCCCAGCATTTT. Translating gives CASSLGAGAGDQPQHF.

The chain combines TRBV14 with TRBJ2-7; 7 nucleotides line up with TRBD1. The junction had 7 bases not matched to a gene; V was cut back by 1 base and J by 4 bases. Per germline, CDR1 SGHDN and CDR2 FVKESK. CDR3 length: 15 residues. The CDR3 loop is CASSQVTGQVYEQYF. CDR3 in DNA: TGTGCCAGCAGCCAAGTAACAGGACAGGTGTACGAGCAGTACTTC.

The chain employs TRBV6-6 and TRBJ1-2, with 7 bases lining up with TRBD1. Germline V gene sequence: CDR1 MNHNY, CDR2 SVGAGI (reference sequence). V shed 6 bases and J 6 bases; nucleotides not matched to a gene: 4. CDR3 size: 12 residues. This chain's CDR3 is CASSYRGDGYTF. For the CDR3, the DNA is TGTGCCAGCAGCTACAGGGGCGATGGCTACACCTTC.